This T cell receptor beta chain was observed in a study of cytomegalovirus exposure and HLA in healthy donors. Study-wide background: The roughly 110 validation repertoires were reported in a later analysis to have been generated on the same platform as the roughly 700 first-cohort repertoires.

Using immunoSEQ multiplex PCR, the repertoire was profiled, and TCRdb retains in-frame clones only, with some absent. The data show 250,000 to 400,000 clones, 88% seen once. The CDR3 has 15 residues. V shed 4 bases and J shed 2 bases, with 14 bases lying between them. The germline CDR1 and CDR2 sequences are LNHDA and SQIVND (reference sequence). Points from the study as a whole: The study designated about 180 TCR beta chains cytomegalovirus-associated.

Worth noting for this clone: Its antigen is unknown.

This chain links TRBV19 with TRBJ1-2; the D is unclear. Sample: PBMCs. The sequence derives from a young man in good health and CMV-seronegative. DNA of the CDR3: TGTGCCAGTAGTAGGGTCCCAGGCGACAACTATGGCTACACCTTC. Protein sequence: CASSRVPGDNYGYTF.